Following are 11 T cell receptor beta chains from one sample sequenced in a study of shared clonotypes between healthy human individuals (dated by TCRdb to between 2020 and 2021). Library prep was done by the immunoSEQ multiplex PCR assay. TCRdb took over this immuneACCESS table, retaining in-frame rearrangements with V and J assigned. Such tables are incomplete; in checked studies, under half of the missing clones stem from an unresolved V gene, and the remainder is unexplained. This sample holds about a million clones; roughly 72% were observed only once. Approximately 1.5% of the sample belongs to the ten largest clones. The sequencing sample was made of memory CD4+ T cells sorted from blood. The cell subset or site label of this sample denotes: CD45RA-negative fraction. The receptors were gathered from a man between 18 and 29 years old in good health.

This clone was counted ten times or more. The V gene is TRBV7-2, the J gene TRBJ2-5; perhaps TRBD1 as D (5 bases). The V gene's germline CDR1 is SGHTA and CDR2 FQGNSA. V lost 7 bases and J lost 2, with 14 bases in between. CDR3 size: 14 residues. The DNA of the CDR3 is TGTGCCAGCAAGGCCAGGGCCTCTCAAGAGACCCAGTACTTC. Its protein is CASKARASQETQYF.

Points on this clone: A far larger clone is one nucleotide away, so this likely arose from a read error. The chain combines TRBV27 with TRBJ1-1; D uncertain. Germline assignment: CDR1 MNHEY and CDR2 SMNVEV (reference sequence). The CDR3 is made up of 13 amino acids. V dropped 10 bases and J dropped 0 bases, with 12 bases sitting between them. DNA of the CDR3: TGTGCCACAAAACGGGTGATGAACACTGAAGCTTTCTTT. Encoded protein: CATKRVMNTEAFF.

V gene TRBV7-2 combines with J gene TRBJ1-2; tentative D call: TRBD1 (5 bases). The CDR3 runs to 14 residues. The germline CDR1 and CDR2 sequences are SGHTA and FQGNSA. V dropped 3 bases and J dropped 5 bases, with 13 bases sitting between them. CDR3 nucleotide sequence: TGTGCCAGCAGCTTTCCGACAGACATATATGGCTACACCTTC. As protein: CASSFPTDIYGYTF.

The V gene is TRBV10-3, the J gene TRBJ2-1; 8 nucleotides match TRBD1. Germline V gene sequence: CDR1 ENHRY, CDR2 SYGVKD. The CDR3 sequence is 14 residues long. Losses at the gene ends were 8 bases for V and 0 bases for J; bases not matched to a gene: 3. CDR3 region: CAISTGGSYNEQFF. CDR3 sequence (DNA): TGTGCCATCTCCACAGGGGGCTCCTACAATGAGCAGTTCTTC.

This clone was counted only a few times. The chain carries TRBV4-1 and TRBJ1-1; the D is unclear. Per the germline V gene, CDR1 is MGHRA and CDR2 is YSYEKL. The CDR3 totals 16 residues. The ends were cut back, 1 base at V and 1 base at J, with 13 bases in the middle. CDR3 nucleotide sequence: TGCGCCAGCAGCCAAGGAGGGCAGGTCCGGAACACTGAAGCTTTCTTT. It translates to CASSQGGQVRNTEAFF.

This sequence joins TRBV5-8 and TRBJ1-4; D gene ambiguous. V was shortened by 3 bases and J by 4 bases, with 16 bases between the two germline ends. This CDR3 contains 16 residues. CDR1 and CDR2 from the germline V gene are SGHTS and YDEGEE. The chain's CDR3 is CASSSGRSVNNEKLFF. CDR3 coding DNA: TGTGCCAGCAGCTCCGGACGAAGTGTCAATAATGAAAAACTGTTTTTT.

V gene TRBV5-1 combines with J gene TRBJ1-1; the match to TRBD1 covers 7 bases. Per the germline V gene, CDR1 is SGHRS and CDR2 is YFSETQ. V lost 4 bases and J lost 0; bases outside the gene matches: 3. CDR3 length equals 14 residues. This chain's CDR3 is CASSAQGMNTEAFF. The CDR3 DNA reads as TGCGCCAGCAGCGCACAGGGGATGAACACTGAAGCTTTCTTT.

Worth noting for this clone: This probably arose from a read error, given a far larger clone one base away. J is TRBJ2-3 and V is TRBV7-8, with D uncertain. The CDR3 sequence is 12 residues long. Germline CDR1 SGHVS, CDR2 FQNEAQ. Trimming pared 2 bases from V and 4 bases from J, leaving 4 bases between. The CDR3 region has the DNA TGTGCCAGCAGCTTATGGTCAGATACGCAGTATTTT. Protein: CASSLWSDTQYF.

This clone was seen only a few times. The chain uses TRBV7-2 and TRBJ1-5; no reliable D call. CDR1 and CDR2 (germline): SGHTA, FQGNSA. The V end lost 3 bases, the J end lost 1 base, and 13 bases lay between the germline ends. This CDR3 is 16 amino acids long. The chain's CDR3 is CASSFGGQASNQPQHF. The DNA of the CDR3 is TGTGCCAGCAGCTTTGGAGGTCAAGCCAGCAATCAGCCCCAGCATTTT. Filled out from reference TRBV7-2 and TRBJ1-5, the complete variable domain reads GAGVSQSPSNKVTEKGKDVELRCDPISGHTALYWYRQSLGQGLEFLIYFQGNSAPDKSGLPSDRFSAERTGGSVSTLTIQRTQQEDSAVYLCASSFGGQASNQPQHFGDGTRLSIL.

This sequence joins TRBV19 and TRBJ2-2; TRBD2 matches 7 bases. V dropped 8 bases and J dropped 5; count of bases not matched to a gene: 8. The CDR3 runs 14 residues. CDR1 LNHDA and CDR2 SQIVND come from the germline V gene (reference sequence). The DNA for the CDR3 is TGTGCCAGTTCTTGGGAGGGCCGGACCGGGGAGCTGTTTTTT. This sequence encodes CASSWEGRTGELFF.

This clone showed up just a few times. The chain carries TRBV5-1 and TRBJ1-5; D is ambiguous. Trimming took 0 bases from V and 2 from J, leaving 9 bases between them. The CDR3 totals 15 residues. Per germline, CDR1 SGHRS and CDR2 YFSETQ. DNA for the CDR3: TGCGCCAGCAGCTTGGAAGGGTCAGGCAATCAGCCCCAGCATTTT. As protein: CASSLEGSGNQPQHF. Complete variable domain (other parts from reference TRBV5-1 and TRBJ1-5): KAGVTQTPRYLIKTRGQQVTLSCSPISGHRSVSWYQQTPGQGLQFLFEYFSETQRNKGNFPGRFSGRQFSNSRSEMNVSTLELGDSALYLCASSLEGSGNQPQHFGDGTRLSIL.